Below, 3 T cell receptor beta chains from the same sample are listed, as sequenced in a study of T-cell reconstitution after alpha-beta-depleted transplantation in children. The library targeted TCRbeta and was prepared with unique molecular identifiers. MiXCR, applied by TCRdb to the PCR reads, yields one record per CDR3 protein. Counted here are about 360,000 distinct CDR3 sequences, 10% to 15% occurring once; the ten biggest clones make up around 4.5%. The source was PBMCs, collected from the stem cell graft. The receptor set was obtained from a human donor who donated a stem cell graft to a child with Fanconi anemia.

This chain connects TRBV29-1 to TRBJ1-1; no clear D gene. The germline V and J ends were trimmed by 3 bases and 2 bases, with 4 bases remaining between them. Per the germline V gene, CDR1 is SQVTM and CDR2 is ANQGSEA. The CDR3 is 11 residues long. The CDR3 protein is CSVEGNTEAFF. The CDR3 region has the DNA TGCAGCGTTGAGGGCAACACTGAAGCTTTCTTT.

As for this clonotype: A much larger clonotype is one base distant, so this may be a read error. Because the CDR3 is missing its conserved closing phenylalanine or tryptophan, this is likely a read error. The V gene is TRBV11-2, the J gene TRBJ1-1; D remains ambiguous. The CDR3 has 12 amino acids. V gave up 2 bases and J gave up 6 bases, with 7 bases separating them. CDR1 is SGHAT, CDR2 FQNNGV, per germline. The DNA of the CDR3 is TGTGCCAGCAGCTTAACATTGGCTGAAGCTTTCTAT. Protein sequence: CASSLTLAEAFY.

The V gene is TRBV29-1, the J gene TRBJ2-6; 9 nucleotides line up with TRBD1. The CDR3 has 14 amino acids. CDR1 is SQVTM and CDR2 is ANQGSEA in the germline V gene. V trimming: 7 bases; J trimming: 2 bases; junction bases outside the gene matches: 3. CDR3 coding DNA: TGCAGCGCCAGGACAGGGGCTGGGGCCAACGTCCTGACTTTC. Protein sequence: CSARTGAGANVLTF.